This entry lists 26 T cell receptor beta chains sequenced from one sample in a study of siplizumab effects on memory and regulatory T cells. Sequencing was performed with immunoSEQ multiplex PCR; in TCRdb, only in-frame clones are kept and a portion is missing. The data contain approximately 84,000 clones, just under 95% of them singletons. Sequencing used CD8+ T cells sorted from blood. These receptors were taken from a human donor in good health.

The chain is built from TRBV9 and TRBJ2-5; D not resolved. The CDR3 length is 13 residues. Germline V gives CDR1 SGDLS, CDR2 YYNGEE. The V end was cut by 0 bases, the J end by 5 bases, with 8 bases between. The CDR3 DNA reads TGTGCCAGCAGCGTAGGAGGTTGGGAGACCCAGTACTTC. Translated: CASSVGGWETQYF.

This clone is a singleton in its sample. The rearrangement uses TRBV2 and TRBJ2-7; tentatively, D is TRBD2 (5 bases). With 5 bases removed from V and 2 bases from J, the gap between germline ends came to 10 bases. The CDR3 has 13 residues. CDR1 is SNHLY, CDR2 FYNNEI, per germline. The chain's CDR3 is CASSLRAPYEQYF. The DNA of the CDR3 is TGTGCCAGCAGTTTGCGGGCCCCCTACGAGCAGTACTTC.

This chain uses TRBV27 with TRBJ2-3; TRBD2 aligns across 11 bases. V lost 3 bases, J lost 4 bases, and 6 bases stayed unmatched. This CDR3 is 16 amino acids long. Per germline, CDR1 MNHEY and CDR2 SMNVEV (reference sequence). CDR3 sequence: CASSFVLAGGPDTQYF. CDR3 in DNA: TGTGCCAGCAGTTTCGTTTTAGCGGGAGGGCCAGATACGCAGTATTTT.

The V call is TRBV12-5, the J call TRBJ2-7; 7 nucleotides match TRBD1. The CDR3 contains 15 residues. Per germline, CDR1 LGHNT and CDR2 FRNRAP. Trimming cost V 4 bases and J 2 bases; bases outside gene matches: 8. CDR3 nucleotide sequence: TGTGCTAGTGGTTCGGCAGACAGGGCCACCTACGAGCAGTACTTC. This translates into CASGSADRATYEQYF.

This clone was detected only once. The CDR3 DNA reads as TGTGCCAGCAGTGAAATTATCCCTGAAGCTTTCTTT. It encodes CASSEIIPEAFF. The genes are TRBV6-5 and TRBJ1-1; D gene unclear. Deletions cut 5 bases from V and 6 bases from J, with 10 bases between. From germline, CDR1 is MNHEY and CDR2 SVGAGI. CDR3 size: 12 residues.

This clone was detected once. The chain carries TRBV19 and TRBJ2-2, with D possibly TRBD1 on 5 matching bases. CDR3 length equals 15 residues. The V and J ends lost 5 bases and 2 bases respectively, with 12 bases between them. CDR1 and CDR2 from the germline V gene are LNHDA and SQIVND (reference sequence). Here the CDR3 reads CASSAQTDNTGELFF. CDR3 in DNA: TGTGCCAGTAGTGCCCAGACAGACAACACCGGGGAGCTGTTTTTT.

The chain couples TRBV5-1 to TRBJ2-2, with D possibly matching TRBD2 (6 bases). The CDR3 runs 14 residues. Trimming removed 4 bases at V and 1 base at J, with 8 bases between. In germline, CDR1 is SGHRS, CDR2 YFSETQ. CDR3 DNA sequence: TGCGCCAGCAGCCCGGGACTGAACACCGGGGAGCTGTTTTTT. It yields the protein CASSPGLNTGELFF.

The rearrangement joins TRBV6-5 to TRBJ2-7; D is uncertain. V lost 1 base and J 2 bases, leaving 12 bases between the germline ends. This CDR3 has 15 residues. The germline gives CDR1 MNHEY, CDR2 SVGAGI. The chain's CDR3 is CASSYYRNLPYEQYF. Written as DNA, the CDR3 is TGTGCCAGCAGTTACTATCGAAACCTCCCCTACGAGCAGTACTTC.

This chain connects TRBV7-8 to TRBJ2-1, with D tentatively TRBD2 (5 bases). The V end lost 1 base, the J end lost 7 bases, and 17 bases lay between the germline ends. The germline V gene encodes CDR1 SGHVS and CDR2 FQNEAQ. The CDR3 has 16 residues. The DNA for the CDR3 is TGTGCCAGCAGCTTAGAGTTGGGCTACGGGGAGAATGAGCAGTTCTTC. This gives the protein CASSLELGYGENEQFF. The variable domain in full, with the rest retrieved from reference TRBV7-8 and TRBJ2-1, is GAGVSQSPRYKVAKRGQDVALRCDPISGHVSLFWYQQALGQGPEFLTYFQNEAQLDKSGLPSDRFFAERPEGSVSTLKIQRTQQEDSAVYLCASSLELGYGENEQFFGPGTRLTVL.

The genes are TRBV9 and TRBJ1-2, with a weak D call TRBD1 (5 bases). CDR1 SGDLS and CDR2 YYNGEE come from the germline V gene. Trimming shortened V by 0 bases and J by 3 bases, and 12 bases separated the two germline ends. This CDR3 spans 15 amino acids. The CDR3 DNA reads TGTGCCAGCAGCGTAGCATCAGGGCTTTACTATGGCTACACCTTC. This codes for CASSVASGLYYGYTF.

The V gene is TRBV21-1, the J gene TRBJ1-4; TRBD1 is the table's D call and was not checked against the DNA. TRBV21-1 is flagged as a pseudogene. The CDR3 extends over 16 amino acids. The CDR3 region is CASRATVSVTNEKLFF. The CDR3 DNA sequence: TGTGCCAGCAGGGCGACAGTCTCGGTAACTAATGAAAAACTGTTTTTT.

The chain couples TRBV28 to TRBJ2-1; 11 bases align to TRBD1. V was clipped by 5 bases and J by 10 bases; unmatched bases: 16. The CDR3 runs to 17 residues. Per the germline V gene, CDR1 is MDHEN and CDR2 is SYDVKM. The CDR3 protein is CASSRGAGQGAPWEQFF. The CDR3 bases are TGTGCCAGCAGTAGGGGCGCCGGACAGGGGGCCCCGTGGGAGCAGTTCTTC.

This sequence joins TRBV29-1 and TRBJ2-7, with a tentative D call TRBD2 (6 bases). V was cut by 4 bases and J by 9 bases, with 16 bases left in between. The CDR3 has 12 amino acids. Germline lookup yields CDR1 SQVTM and CDR2 ANQGSEA. Written as DNA, the CDR3 is TGCAGCGTTGTAGCGGACCACGGGGCGCAGTACTTC. This gives the protein CSVVADHGAQYF.

The chain links TRBV6-5 to TRBJ1-1; D possibly corresponds to TRBD1 (6 bases). The germline gives CDR1 MNHEY, CDR2 SVGAGI. V was cut by 2 bases and J by 5 bases, with 12 bases left in between. CDR3 size: 14 residues. The CDR3 spells CASSYTLGGTEAFF. CDR3 coding DNA: TGTGCCAGCAGTTACACCTTAGGGGGTACTGAAGCTTTCTTT.

The V call is TRBV7-6, the J call TRBJ2-1; TRBD1 agrees at 8 bases. CDR3 size: 14 residues. J gave up 9 bases and V 3 bases, and 7 bases lay outside the gene matches. Germline lookup yields CDR1 SGHVS and CDR2 FNYEAQ. The CDR3 sequence: CASSLGRGPLEQFF. For the CDR3, the DNA is TGTGCCAGCAGCTTGGGCAGGGGGCCCCTTGAGCAGTTCTTC.

The chain employs TRBV11-3 and TRBJ1-1; 7 bases match TRBD1. J lost 4 bases, V lost 5 bases, and 4 bases had no gene match. CDR1 is SGHNT, CDR2 YENEEA, per germline. The CDR3 is 13 amino acids. CDR3 in DNA: TGTGCCAGCAGCGCCCGGGACAGCACTGAAGCTTTCTTT. Amino acids: CASSARDSTEAFF.

The rearrangement links TRBV5-1 to TRBJ2-3; D possibly corresponds to TRBD2 (5 bases). The germline V gene encodes CDR1 SGHRS and CDR2 YFSETQ. V gave up 7 bases and J gave up 4 bases, with 19 bases separating them. The CDR3 spans 15 residues. The CDR3 protein is CASCVEGSFADTQYF. The CDR3 DNA is TGCGCCAGCTGCGTAGAGGGCTCTTTCGCAGATACGCAGTATTTT.

CDR3 bases: TGTGCCAGTAATATGGCGGGAGGTTCCAATGAGCAGTTCTTC. It encodes CASNMAGGSNEQFF. The chain joins TRBV19 to TRBJ2-1; 8 bases align to TRBD2. The CDR3 runs 14 residues. With V trimmed by 7 bases and J by 6 bases, 8 bases remained unmatched. The germline gives CDR1 LNHDA, CDR2 SQIVND (reference sequence).

The chain carries TRBV11-2 and TRBJ2-7; D is perhaps TRBD1 (6 bases). The CDR3 covers 15 residues. Trimming shortened V by 5 bases and J by 2 bases, and 16 bases separated the two germline ends. The germline CDR1 and CDR2 sequences are SGHAT and FQNNGV. The CDR3 spells CASSPQSGTPYEQYF. The CDR3 DNA sequence: TGTGCCAGCAGCCCCCAGTCCGGGACACCCTACGAGCAGTACTTC.

The chain carries TRBV10-3 and TRBJ2-7, with 9 bases that match TRBD2. With 3 bases clipped from V and 2 bases from J, the junction kept 5 bases outside the gene matches. The germline gives CDR1 ENHRY, CDR2 SYGVKD. There are 15 residues in the CDR3. CDR3 sequence: CAISDRREGPYEQYF. CDR3 coding DNA: TGTGCCATCAGTGATCGGCGGGAGGGCCCCTACGAGCAGTACTTC.

V gene TRBV1 combines with J gene TRBJ2-3; TRBD1 is the table's D call, not checked against the DNA. TRBV1 is a recognized pseudogene. The CDR3 loop spans 14 amino acids. In DNA form, the CDR3 reads TGCACCAGCGCCGGGACAGGGAAAACAGATACGCAGTATTTT. Its protein is CTSAGTGKTDTQYF.

This rearrangement joins TRBV9 to TRBJ2-1; TRBD2 might be the D (5 bases). The CDR3 is 13 amino acids. Looked up from germline, CDR1 is SGDLS and CDR2 is YYNGEE. The V and J ends lost 1 base and 6 bases respectively, with 8 bases between them. The CDR3: CASSVSGVNEQFF. For the CDR3, the DNA is TGTGCCAGCAGCGTATCCGGGGTCAATGAGCAGTTCTTC.

This clone has a single count. CDR3 region: CASSFSGTGGPRGDTEAFF. The CDR3 coding sequence is TGTGCCAGCAGCTTCTCCGGGACAGGGGGCCCTCGGGGGGACACTGAAGCTTTCTTT. The gene calls are TRBV5-5 and TRBJ1-1, with TRBD1 matching over 12 bases. The CDR3 consists of 19 residues. CDR1 SGHKS and CDR2 YYEKEE come from the germline V gene (reference sequence). J gave up 3 bases and V 2 bases, and 14 bases lay outside the gene matches.

V usage is TRBV4-1 and J usage is TRBJ1-1; 8 bases line up with TRBD1. Unmatched junction bases numbered 4, after V lost 3 bases and J lost 1 base. CDR1 is MGHRA, CDR2 YSYEKL, per germline. This CDR3 contains 15 residues. The CDR3 DNA reads as TGCGCCAGCAGCCAGACGGGACAGGCGAACACTGAAGCTTTCTTT. Its protein product is CASSQTGQANTEAFF.

J is TRBJ2-7 and V is TRBV7-3; D may be TRBD2 (6 bases). V was shortened by 4 bases and J by 7 bases, with 14 bases between the two germline ends. The CDR3 totals 13 residues. Germline V gene lookup returns CDR1 SGHTA and CDR2 FQGTGA. The DNA for the CDR3 is TGTGCCAGCAGCTACGGGACTGCCGTGGAGCAGTACTTC. This sequence encodes CASSYGTAVEQYF. The full variable domain, rest sourced from reference TRBV7-3 and TRBJ2-7, is GAGVSQTPSNKVTEKGKYVELRCDPISGHTALYWYRQSLGQGPEFLIYFQGTGAADDSGLPNDRFFAVRPEGSVSTLKIQRTERGDSAVYLCASSYGTAVEQYFGPGTRLTVT.

The chain joins TRBV7-6 to TRBJ2-1; 7 bases are a match to TRBD2. Germline V gene lookup returns CDR1 SGHVS and CDR2 FNYEAQ. V shed 5 bases and J 6 bases; nucleotides not matched to a gene: 10. The CDR3 totals 15 residues. In DNA form, the CDR3 reads TGTGCCAGCAGCGTCGGCGCGGGAGTGCCCAATGAGCAGTTCTTC. Protein: CASSVGAGVPNEQFF. Using reference TRBV7-6 and TRBJ2-1 for the parts outside the CDR3, the full variable domain is GAGVSQSPRYKVTKRGQDVALRCDPISGHVSLYWYRQALGQGPEFLTYFNYEAQQDKSGLPNDRFSAERPEGSISTLTIQRTEQRDSAMYRCASSVGAGVPNEQFFGPGTRLTVL.